Reported below is one T cell receptor (beta chain). Its antigen is not known. The repertoire was sequenced with immunoSEQ multiplex PCR; TCRdb's copy has only in-frame clones and lacks some. The sample shows 70,000 to 95,000 clones, around nine tenths of them seen only once. The data derive from a study of T cell responses to AZD1222 COVID-19 vaccine. Study results and caveats: Donors skewed white British and female; clonal diversity was possibly underestimated.

CDR1 and CDR2 (germline): SGHTA, FQGTGA. The CDR3 totals 13 residues. The V gene lost 5 bases and the J gene lost 1 base, with 7 bases spanning the gap. The chain uses TRBV7-3 and TRBJ2-3, with D unclear. Sequenced here: peripheral blood, sampled 28 days after the second AZD1222 dose. The sequence was collected from an adult who received the AZD1222 COVID-19 vaccine. CDR3 amino acids: CASSQDRTDTQYF. The CDR3 DNA reads as TGTGCCAGCAGCCAGGACCGCACAGATACGCAGTATTTT.